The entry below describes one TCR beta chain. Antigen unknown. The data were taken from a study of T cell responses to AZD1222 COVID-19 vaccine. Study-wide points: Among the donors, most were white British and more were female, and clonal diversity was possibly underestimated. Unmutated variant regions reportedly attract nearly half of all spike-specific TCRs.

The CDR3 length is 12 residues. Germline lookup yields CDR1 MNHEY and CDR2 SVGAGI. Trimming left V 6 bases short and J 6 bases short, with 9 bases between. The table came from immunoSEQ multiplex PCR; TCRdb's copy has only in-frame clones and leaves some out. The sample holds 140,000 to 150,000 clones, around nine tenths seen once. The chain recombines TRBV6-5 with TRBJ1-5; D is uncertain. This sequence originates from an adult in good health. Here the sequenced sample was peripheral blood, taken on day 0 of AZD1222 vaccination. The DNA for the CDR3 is TGTGCCAGCAGCGAGGCGGGTCAGCCCCAGCATTTT. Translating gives CASSEAGQPQHF.